Here is one T cell receptor beta chain with its context. This clone may be a read error of a much larger clone one base away. This sample was included in a study of shared clonotypes between healthy human individuals. Study background: Each donor had three CD4 naive, three CD4 memory, two CD8 naive and one CD8 memory plate.

Some clones are missing from TCRdb's copy, which holds only in-frame ones; the method was immunoSEQ multiplex PCR. The sample holds 850,000 to 1,100,000 clones, approximately 77% seen once. This clonotype was obtained from a man in his late teens or twenties in good health. Some clones in this sample may be carry-over from other donors' samples. Material for sequencing was memory CD4+ T cells from PBMCs. Subset described: CD45RA-negative fraction.

The CDR3: CASSQDGPNTEAFF. CDR3 in DNA: TGTGCCAGCAGCCAAGACGGGCCGAACACTGAAGCTTTCTTT. This chain links TRBV7-2 with TRBJ1-1, with D hard to call. Trimming pared 5 bases from V and 1 base from J, leaving 11 bases between. The CDR3 covers 14 residues. The germline gives CDR1 SGHTA, CDR2 FQGNSA.